This entry lists 30 T cell receptor beta chains sequenced from one sample in a study of tumour-infiltrating T cells in Burkitt lymphoma. TCRdb keeps only in-frame clones here, not all; method: immunoSEQ multiplex PCR. The data show some 9,200 clones, 62% seen once. Sample: tumor tissue. The receptors derive from a human donor with diffuse large B-cell lymphoma.

CDR3 DNA: TGTGCCAGCAGTTTATCGGTGGGGTCCCAGCATTTT. It translates to CASSLSVGSQHF. V gene TRBV28 combines with J gene TRBJ1-5, with D uncertain. V was pared by 1 base and J by 11 bases, with 9 bases between. Per germline, CDR1 MDHEN and CDR2 SYDVKM. The CDR3 is 12 amino acids.

CDR3 protein: CASSLASGPTGELFF. The CDR3 DNA follows: TGTGCCAGCAGCTTGGCTAGCGGGCCGACCGGGGAGCTGTTTTTT. The V and J genes are TRBV7-9 and TRBJ2-2; 8 positions match TRBD2. With 3 bases clipped from V and 5 bases from J, the junction kept 5 bases outside the gene matches. This CDR3 contains 15 residues. CDR1 and CDR2 from the germline V gene are SEHNR and FQNEAQ (reference sequence).

The V and J genes are TRBV5-1 and TRBJ1-2; TRBD1 agrees at 8 bases. The CDR3 has 14 residues. Germline V gene data show CDR1 as SGHRS and CDR2 as YFSETQ. After removal of 7 bases from V and 4 bases from J, the junction contained 9 bases not matched to a gene. CDR3 nucleotide sequence: TGCGCCAGCTCGGGCGACAGGGGATTCTATGGCTACACCTTC. As protein: CASSGDRGFYGYTF.

This clone was seen a handful of times. The CDR3 bases are TGTGCCAGCAGTGAATGGGCAGGGAGGGAGACCCAGTACTTC. This codes for CASSEWAGRETQYF. This sequence joins TRBV6-1 and TRBJ2-5; D is possibly TRBD2 (6 bases). The CDR3 length is 14 residues. The ends were cut back, 2 bases at V and 5 bases at J, with 12 bases in the middle. Germline CDR1 and CDR2: MNHNS and SASEGT.

This chain uses TRBV29-1 with TRBJ2-2, with 9 bases identical to TRBD1. V lost 7 bases to trimming and J lost 6 bases; unmatched junction nucleotides: 6. Germline V CDR1 and CDR2: SQVTM, ANQGSEA. The CDR3 runs to 13 residues. CDR3 region: CSARDRASGELFF. CDR3 DNA: TGCAGCGCCCGGGACAGGGCTTCCGGGGAGCTGTTTTTT.

There are a few counts of this clone. This rearrangement joins TRBV11-2 to TRBJ1-6; the D gene is possibly TRBD1 (5 bases). The germline V and J ends were trimmed by 5 bases and 5 bases, with 10 bases remaining between them. CDR1 is SGHAT, CDR2 FQNNGV, per germline. The CDR3 is 14 amino acids. The CDR3 sequence: CASSPRQNNSPLHF. Here the CDR3 DNA reads TGTGCCAGCAGCCCCCGACAGAATAATTCACCCCTCCACTTT.

The CDR3 region is CSVTSGGANEQFF. The CDR3 DNA is TGCAGCGTGACTAGCGGGGGGGCAAATGAGCAGTTCTTC. The genes are TRBV29-1 and TRBJ2-1, with TRBD2 matching 14 bases. CDR1 is SQVTM and CDR2 is ANQGSEA in the germline V gene. Germline trimming cut 6 bases from V and 7 bases from J; bases unmatched to any gene: 2. CDR3 length: 13 amino acids.

V is TRBV7-9 and J is TRBJ1-1; D not resolved. The CDR3 length is 10 residues. With 6 bases removed from V and 8 bases from J, the gap between germline ends came to 7 bases. The germline CDR1 and CDR2 sequences are SEHNR and FQNEAQ (reference sequence). The CDR3 loop is CASSHIEAFF. The CDR3, as DNA: TGTGCCAGCAGTCATATCGAAGCTTTCTTT.

The chain employs TRBV18 and TRBJ1-2; TRBD1 matches at 10 bases. The V segment lost 3 bases and the J segment 8 bases; nucleotides outside the gene matches: 9. Germline assignment: CDR1 KGHSH and CDR2 LQKENI. The CDR3 length is 15 residues. CDR3 amino acids: CASSPPGTGVWGYTF. The CDR3 DNA reads TGTGCCAGCTCACCGCCCGGGACAGGGGTATGGGGCTACACCTTC.

The chain combines TRBV6-5 with TRBJ1-2, with 9 bases lining up with TRBD1. This CDR3 has 14 residues. Germline trimming cut 5 bases from V and 5 bases from J; bases unmatched to any gene: 6. The germline CDR1 and CDR2 sequences are MNHEY and SVGAGI. The CDR3 protein is CASSRGTGWYGYTF. CDR3 in DNA: TGTGCCAGCAGTCGCGGGACAGGGTGGTATGGCTACACCTTC.

V usage is TRBV7-9 and J usage is TRBJ1-4; 9 bases match TRBD1. CDR3 size: 14 residues. V dropped 7 bases and J dropped 7; count of bases not matched to a gene: 7. Per the germline V gene, CDR1 is SEHNR and CDR2 is FQNEAQ (reference sequence). CDR3 residues: CASTPGQGREKLFF. CDR3 nucleotides: TGTGCCAGCACCCCGGGACAGGGCCGTGAAAAACTGTTTTTT. Looking up the rest from reference TRBV7-9 and TRBJ1-4 gives the full variable domain: DTGVSQNPRHKITKRGQNVTFRCDPISEHNRLYWYRQTLGQGPEFLTYFQNEAQLEKSRLLSDRFSAERPKGSFSTLEIQRTEQGDSAMYLCASTPGQGREKLFFGSGTQLSVL.

This clone was found a few times. The J gene is TRBJ2-1, the V gene TRBV5-5; 10 bases map to TRBD1. CDR1 and CDR2 from the germline V gene are SGHKS and YYEKEE (reference sequence). With 3 bases clipped from V and 5 bases from J, the junction kept 2 bases outside the gene matches. The CDR3 spans 14 residues. Here the CDR3 DNA reads TGTGCCAGCAGCTGGGACAGGGGTCACAATGAGCAGTTCTTC. Encoded protein: CASSWDRGHNEQFF.

V usage is TRBV7-2 and J usage is TRBJ2-7; D is perhaps TRBD1 or TRBD2 (5 bases each). Germline loops: CDR1 SGHTA, CDR2 FQGNSA. The CDR3 extends over 17 amino acids. Between the trimmed V and J ends, which lost 5 bases and 3 bases, there was a span of 23 bases. DNA of the CDR3: TGTGCCAGCAGCGATCACACCGGGACCGCTGTTTACTACGAGCAGTACTTC. This sequence encodes CASSDHTGTAVYYEQYF. Drawing the rest from reference TRBV7-2 and TRBJ2-7, the complete variable domain is GAGVSQSPSNKVTEKGKDVELRCDPISGHTALYWYRQSLGQGLEFLIYFQGNSAPDKSGLPSDRFSAERTGGSVSTLTIQRTQQEDSAVYLCASSDHTGTAVYYEQYFGPGTRLTVT.

The rearrangement uses TRBV15 and TRBJ2-5, with D possibly being TRBD1 or TRBD2 (5 bases each). The CDR3 is 15 residues long. V was pared by 3 bases and J by 2 bases, with 13 bases between. Germline assignment: CDR1 LNHNV and CDR2 YYDKDF (reference sequence). In DNA, the CDR3 is TGTGCCACCAGCAGCCCCTCTTGGGGGCAAGAGACCCAGTACTTC. Its translation is CATSSPSWGQETQYF.

Relative to its sample, this clone is medium-sized. The chain uses TRBV5-6 and TRBJ1-1; a possible D gene is TRBD1 (5 bases). Trimming pared 4 bases from V and 0 bases from J, leaving 13 bases between. The CDR3 consists of 15 residues. Germline loops: CDR1 SGHDT, CDR2 YYEEEE. Here the CDR3 reads CASSGFSRVNTEAFF. CDR3 DNA: TGTGCCAGCAGCGGATTTAGCAGGGTGAACACTGAAGCTTTCTTT.

The V and J genes are TRBV30 and TRBJ1-1, with no clear D. The ends were cut back, 3 bases at V and 3 bases at J, with 17 bases in the middle. CDR1 is GTSNPN and CDR2 is SVGIG in the germline V gene (reference sequence). The CDR3 is 15 amino acids. The CDR3 DNA reads as TGTGCCTGGAGGCTTGCCGTTGAGGTATACACTGAAGCTTTCTTT. It encodes CAWRLAVEVYTEAFF.

The chain carries TRBV19 and TRBJ1-5; 7 positions match TRBD1. The V and J ends lost 1 base and 7 bases, in that order; junction bases with no gene match: 7. This CDR3 spans 15 amino acids. Looked up from germline, CDR1 is LNHDA and CDR2 is SQIVND (reference sequence). The CDR3 DNA is TGTGCCAGTAGTATAGGGCCAGGGGGAGGCCAGCCCCAGCATTTT. It specifies CASSIGPGGGQPQHF.

CDR3 in DNA: TGTGCCAGCAGCTCAGGGGGAACCTATGGCTACACCTTC. It is translated as CASSSGGTYGYTF. The V gene is TRBV5-6, the J gene TRBJ1-2; 7 positions agree with TRBD1. The germline V gene encodes CDR1 SGHDT and CDR2 YYEEEE. V shed 3 bases, J shed 4 bases, and the junction held 3 bases outside the gene matches. This CDR3 contains 13 residues.

This CDR3 reads CASSLGGYEQYF. The CDR3 region has the DNA TGTGCCAGCAGCTTGGGGGGCTACGAGCAGTACTTC. This sequence joins TRBV5-6 and TRBJ2-7, with D uncertain. The CDR3 is 12 residues long. Germline V lookup: CDR1 SGHDT, CDR2 YYEEEE. The V end lost 0 bases, the J end lost 3 bases, and 4 bases lay between the germline ends.

The chain couples TRBV5-1 to TRBJ2-5, with 12 bases lining up with TRBD1. The germline V gene encodes CDR1 SGHRS and CDR2 YFSETQ. This CDR3 is 14 amino acids long. V lost 4 bases to trimming and J lost 5 bases; unmatched junction nucleotides: 3. The CDR3 spells CASSRGQGAETQYF. Here the CDR3 DNA reads TGCGCCAGCAGCCGGGGACAGGGGGCCGAGACCCAGTACTTC.

V is TRBV7-8 and J is TRBJ2-5, with TRBD2 as a possible D gene (5 bases). Germline V CDR1 and CDR2: SGHVS, FQNEAQ. CDR3 length: 16 amino acids. Trimming took 3 bases from V and 1 from J, leaving 15 bases between them. The CDR3 DNA is TGTGCCAGCAGCTTTCCCCTCGGGGTTCCCCAAGAGACCCAGTACTTC. Its protein is CASSFPLGVPQETQYF.

In this sample, this clone turned up a few times. V usage is TRBV11-2 and J usage is TRBJ1-1; D uncertain. Trimming stripped 1 base from V and 4 bases from J, with 7 bases between. CDR1 and CDR2 (germline): SGHAT, FQNNGV. The CDR3 contains 13 residues. CDR3 sequence (DNA): TGTGCCAGCAGCTTAGTGGGAATCACTGAAGCTTTCTTT. This sequence encodes CASSLVGITEAFF.

This clone is deemed medium-sized. The chain combines TRBV19 with TRBJ1-2; TRBD1 might be the D (5 bases). CDR1 and CDR2 from the germline V gene are LNHDA and SQIVND (reference sequence). CDR3 length: 15 amino acids. Trimming left V 6 bases short and J 4 bases short, with 18 bases between. The CDR3 loop is CASSLGGEFLYGYTF. The CDR3, as DNA: TGTGCCAGTAGCCTAGGAGGGGAATTCCTCTATGGCTACACCTTC.

This rearrangement joins TRBV2 to TRBJ1-1; 9 bases agree with TRBD1. V shed 8 bases, J shed 4 bases, and the junction held 8 bases outside the gene matches. The CDR3 spans 14 residues. Germline V gene data show CDR1 as SNHLY and CDR2 as FYNNEI. CDR3 coding DNA: TGTGCCAGCGGGGTGAGGACAGGGGCCACTGAAGCTTTCTTT. It yields the protein CASGVRTGATEAFF. The full variable domain, in which reference TRBV2 and TRBJ1-1 provide the parts outside the CDR3, is EPEVTQTPSHQVTQMGQEVILRCVPISNHLYFYWYRQILGQKVEFLVSFYNNEISEKSEIFDDQFSVERPDGSNFTLKIRSTKLEDSAMYFCASGVRTGATEAFFGQGTRLTVV.

This sequence joins TRBV7-8 and TRBJ1-6; 7 nucleotides agree with TRBD1. This CDR3 is built from 15 residues. After removal of 6 bases from V and 14 bases from J, the junction contained 16 bases not matched to a gene. Germline V lookup: CDR1 SGHVS, CDR2 FQNEAQ. In nucleotides, the CDR3 is TGTGCCAGCAGAGAGGGGGCAGGACCAGGTTTCGCCCTCCACTTT. Protein: CASREGAGPGFALHF.

On this clone itself: This sample also contains other DNA sequences that code for the same CDR3. V is TRBV5-6 and J is TRBJ1-1; a possible D gene is TRBD1 (5 bases). V was cut by 6 bases and J by 1 base, with 10 bases left in between. Per germline, CDR1 SGHDT and CDR2 YYEEEE. The length of the CDR3 is 13 residues. CDR3 protein: CASTRTGNTEAFF. The DNA of the CDR3 is TGTGCCAGCACCAGAACAGGGAACACTGAAGCTTTCTTT.

V usage is TRBV9 and J usage is TRBJ2-1, with 8 bases lining up with TRBD2. The J segment lost 2 bases and the V segment lost 0 bases, leaving 7 bases of the junction unmatched. This CDR3 is 17 amino acids long. Looked up from germline, CDR1 is SGDLS and CDR2 is YYNGEE. The CDR3 protein is CASSVAGGSGAYNEQFF. CDR3 in DNA: TGTGCCAGCAGCGTAGCTGGTGGTAGCGGGGCCTACAATGAGCAGTTCTTC.

The chain combines TRBV19 with TRBJ1-1; D not certain. The V gene lost 4 bases and the J gene lost 1 base, with 13 bases spanning the gap. Per the germline V gene, CDR1 is LNHDA and CDR2 is SQIVND (reference sequence). The CDR3 sequence is 15 residues long. The CDR3 is CASSSEAVGNTEAFF. The CDR3 nucleotides are TGTGCCAGTAGTAGCGAAGCCGTCGGGAACACTGAAGCTTTCTTT.

CDR3 DNA sequence: TGTGCCAGCAGCTTAGCCTCAACTAATGAAAAACTGTTTTTT. This codes for CASSLASTNEKLFF. The genes are TRBV7-9 and TRBJ1-4, with D unresolved. The CDR3 is 14 amino acids. Germline V gene data show CDR1 as SEHNR and CDR2 as FQNEAQ (reference sequence). The V and J ends lost 0 bases and 0 bases respectively, with 2 bases between them.

To note about this clone: Other nucleotide sequences in the sample specify the same CDR3. The chain employs TRBV29-1 and TRBJ2-1; D might be TRBD2 (6 bases). The CDR3 runs to 12 residues. The germline V and J ends were trimmed by 7 bases and 8 bases, with 15 bases remaining between them. Germline-derived CDR1 and CDR2 are SQVTM and ANQGSEA. The CDR3 is CSGILARDEQFF. The CDR3 DNA reads TGCAGCGGCATCCTAGCGAGAGATGAGCAGTTCTTC.